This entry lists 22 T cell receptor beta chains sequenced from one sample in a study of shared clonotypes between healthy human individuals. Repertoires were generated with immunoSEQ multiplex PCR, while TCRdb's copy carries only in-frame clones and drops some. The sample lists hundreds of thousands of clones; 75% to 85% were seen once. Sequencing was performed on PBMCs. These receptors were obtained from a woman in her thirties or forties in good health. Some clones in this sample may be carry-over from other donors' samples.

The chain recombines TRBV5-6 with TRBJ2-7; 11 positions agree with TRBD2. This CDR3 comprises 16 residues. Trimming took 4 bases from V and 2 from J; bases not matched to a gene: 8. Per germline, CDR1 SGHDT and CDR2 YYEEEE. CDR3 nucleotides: TGTGCCAGCAGCAGCCCTAGCGGGAGGCAAACCTACGAGCAGTACTTC. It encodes CASSSPSGRQTYEQYF. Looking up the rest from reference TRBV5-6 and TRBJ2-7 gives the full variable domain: DAGVTQSPTHLIKTRGQQVTLRCSPKSGHDTVSWYQQALGQGPQFIFQYYEEEERQRGNFPDRFSGHQFPNYSSELNVNALLLGDSALYLCASSSPSGRQTYEQYFGPGTRLTVT.

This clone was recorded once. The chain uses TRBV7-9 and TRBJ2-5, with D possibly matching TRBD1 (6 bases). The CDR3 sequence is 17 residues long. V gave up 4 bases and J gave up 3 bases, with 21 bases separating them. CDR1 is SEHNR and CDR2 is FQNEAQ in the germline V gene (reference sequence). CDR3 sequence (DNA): TGTGCCAGCAGCTGGGGGCAGGATGGCGGTTCGGAAGAGACCCAGTACTTC. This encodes CASSWGQDGGSEETQYF.

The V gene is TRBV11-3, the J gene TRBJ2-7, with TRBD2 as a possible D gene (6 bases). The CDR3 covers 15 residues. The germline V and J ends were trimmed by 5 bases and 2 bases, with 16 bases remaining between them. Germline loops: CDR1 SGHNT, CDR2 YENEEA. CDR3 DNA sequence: TGTGCCAGCAGCCTAGGAGGGACTGACACCTACGAGCAGTACTTC. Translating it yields CASSLGGTDTYEQYF.

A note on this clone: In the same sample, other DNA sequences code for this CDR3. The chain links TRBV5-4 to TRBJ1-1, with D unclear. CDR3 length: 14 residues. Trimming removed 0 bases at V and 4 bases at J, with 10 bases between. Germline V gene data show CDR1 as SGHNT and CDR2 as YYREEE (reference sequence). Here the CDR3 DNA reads TGTGCCAGCAGCTTGGAGGCAGGAGGCACTGAAGCTTTCTTT. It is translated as CASSLEAGGTEAFF.

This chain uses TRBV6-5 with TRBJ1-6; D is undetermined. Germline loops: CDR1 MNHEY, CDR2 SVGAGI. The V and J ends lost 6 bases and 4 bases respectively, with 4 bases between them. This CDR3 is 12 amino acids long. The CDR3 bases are TGTGCCAGCAGCATGTATAATTCACCCCTCCACTTT. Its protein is CASSMYNSPLHF.

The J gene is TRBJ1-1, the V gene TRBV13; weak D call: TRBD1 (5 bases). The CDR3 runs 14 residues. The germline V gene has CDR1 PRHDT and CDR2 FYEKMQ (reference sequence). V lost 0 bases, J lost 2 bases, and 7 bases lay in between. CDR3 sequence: CASSLGRTNTEAFF. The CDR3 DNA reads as TGTGCCAGCAGCTTAGGACGGACAAACACTGAAGCTTTCTTT. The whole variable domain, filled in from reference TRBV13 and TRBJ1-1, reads AAGVIQSPRHLIKEKRETATLKCYPIPRHDTVYWYQQGPGQDPQFLISFYEKMQSDKGSIPDRFSAQQFSDYHSELNMSSLELGDSALYFCASSLGRTNTEAFFGQGTRLTVV.

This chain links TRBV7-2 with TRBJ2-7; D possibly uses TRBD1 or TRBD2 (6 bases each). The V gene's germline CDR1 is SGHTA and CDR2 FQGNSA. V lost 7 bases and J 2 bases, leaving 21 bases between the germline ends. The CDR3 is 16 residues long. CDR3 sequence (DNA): TGTGCCAGCACCTATAGGCGGGACACGAAAACCTACGAGCAGTACTTC. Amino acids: CASTYRRDTKTYEQYF.

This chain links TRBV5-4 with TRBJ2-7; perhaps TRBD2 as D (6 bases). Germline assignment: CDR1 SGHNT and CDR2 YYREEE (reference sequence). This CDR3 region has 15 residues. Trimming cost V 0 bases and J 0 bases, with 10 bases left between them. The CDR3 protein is CASSLGSGTSYEQYF. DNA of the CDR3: TGTGCCAGCAGCTTGGGTAGCGGAACCTCCTACGAGCAGTACTTC.

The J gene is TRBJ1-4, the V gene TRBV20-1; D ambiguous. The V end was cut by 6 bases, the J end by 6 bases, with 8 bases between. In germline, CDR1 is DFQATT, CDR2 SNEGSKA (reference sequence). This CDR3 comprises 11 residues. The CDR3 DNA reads TGCAGTGCGTTTGTGGATGAAAAACTGTTTTTT. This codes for CSAFVDEKLFF.

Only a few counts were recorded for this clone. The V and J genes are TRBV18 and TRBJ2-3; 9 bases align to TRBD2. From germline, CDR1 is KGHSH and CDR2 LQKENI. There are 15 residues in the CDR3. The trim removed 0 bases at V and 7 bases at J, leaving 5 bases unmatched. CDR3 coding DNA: TGTGCCAGCTCACCACCTAGCGGGAGTTCGCATACGCAGTATTTT. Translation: CASSPPSGSSHTQYF.

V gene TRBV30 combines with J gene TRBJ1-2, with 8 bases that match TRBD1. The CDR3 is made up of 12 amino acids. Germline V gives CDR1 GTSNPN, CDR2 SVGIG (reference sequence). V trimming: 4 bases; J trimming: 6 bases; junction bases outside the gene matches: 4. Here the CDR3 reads CAWNQGADGYTF. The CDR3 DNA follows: TGTGCCTGGAACCAGGGGGCGGATGGCTACACCTTC. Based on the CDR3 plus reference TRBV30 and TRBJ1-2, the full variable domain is SQTIHQWPATLVQPVGSPLSLECTVEGTSNPNLYWYRQAAGRGLQLLFYSVGIGQISSEVPQNLSASRPQDRQFILSSKKLLLSDSGFYLCAWNQGADGYTFGSGTRLTVV.

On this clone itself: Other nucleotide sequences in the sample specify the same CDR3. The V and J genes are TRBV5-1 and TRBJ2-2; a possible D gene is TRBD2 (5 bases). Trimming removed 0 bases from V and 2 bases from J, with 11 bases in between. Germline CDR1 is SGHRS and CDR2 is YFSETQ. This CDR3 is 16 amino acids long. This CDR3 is CASSLGPSGNTGELFF. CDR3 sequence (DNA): TGCGCCAGCAGCTTGGGGCCCAGCGGTAACACCGGGGAGCTGTTTTTT. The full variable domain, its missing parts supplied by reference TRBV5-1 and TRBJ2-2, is KAGVTQTPRYLIKTRGQQVTLSCSPISGHRSVSWYQQTPGQGLQFLFEYFSETQRNKGNFPGRFSGRQFSNSRSEMNVSTLELGDSALYLCASSLGPSGNTGELFFGEGSRLTVL.

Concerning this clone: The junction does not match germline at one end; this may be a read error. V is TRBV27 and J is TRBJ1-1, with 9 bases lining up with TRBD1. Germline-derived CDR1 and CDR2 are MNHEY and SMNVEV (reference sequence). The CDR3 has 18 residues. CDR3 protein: CASSLSGTGRVMNTETFF. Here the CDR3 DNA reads TGTGCCAGCAGTTTAAGTGGGACAGGGAGGGTTATGAACACTGAAACTTTCTTT.

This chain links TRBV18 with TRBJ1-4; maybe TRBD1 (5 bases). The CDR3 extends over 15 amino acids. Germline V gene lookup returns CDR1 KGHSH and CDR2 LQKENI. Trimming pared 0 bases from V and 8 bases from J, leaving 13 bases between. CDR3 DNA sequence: TGTGCCAGCTCACCACCGTATGCAGGGAGGGAAAAACTGTTTTTT. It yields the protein CASSPPYAGREKLFF.

The CDR3: CASARGVSNQPQHF. The CDR3 region has the DNA TGTGCCAGCGCTCGGGGCGTTAGCAATCAGCCCCAGCATTTT. This chain joins TRBV7-6 and TRBJ1-5; maybe TRBD1 (5 bases). From germline, CDR1 is SGHVS and CDR2 FNYEAQ. The CDR3 extends over 14 amino acids. The ends were cut back, 8 bases at V and 0 bases at J, with 11 bases in the middle.

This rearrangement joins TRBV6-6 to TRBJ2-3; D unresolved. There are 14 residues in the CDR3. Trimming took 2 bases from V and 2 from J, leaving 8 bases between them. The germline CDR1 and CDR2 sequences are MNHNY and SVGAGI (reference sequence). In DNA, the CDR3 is TGTGCCAGCAGTTACGGCCAGACCACAGATACGCAGTATTTT. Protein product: CASSYGQTTDTQYF.

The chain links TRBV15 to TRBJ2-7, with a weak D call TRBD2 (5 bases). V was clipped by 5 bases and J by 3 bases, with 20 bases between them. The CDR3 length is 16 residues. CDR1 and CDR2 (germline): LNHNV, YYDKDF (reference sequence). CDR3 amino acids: CATSADFLSTNYEQYF. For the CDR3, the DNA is TGTGCCACCAGCGCGGACTTTTTGTCGACGAACTACGAGCAGTACTTC.

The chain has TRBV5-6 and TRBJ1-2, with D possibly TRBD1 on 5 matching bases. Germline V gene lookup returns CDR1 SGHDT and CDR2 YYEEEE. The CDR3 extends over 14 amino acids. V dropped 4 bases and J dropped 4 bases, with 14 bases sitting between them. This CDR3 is CASSPAGSGYGYTF. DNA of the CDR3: TGTGCCAGCAGCCCCGCAGGGTCGGGCTATGGCTACACCTTC.

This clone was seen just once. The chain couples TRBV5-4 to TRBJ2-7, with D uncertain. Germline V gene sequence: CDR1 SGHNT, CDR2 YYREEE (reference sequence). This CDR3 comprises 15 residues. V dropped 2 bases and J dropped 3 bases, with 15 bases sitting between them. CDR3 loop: CASSLDSSLYYEQYF. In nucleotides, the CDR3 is TGTGCCAGCAGCTTAGACTCCTCCCTCTACTACGAGCAGTACTTC.

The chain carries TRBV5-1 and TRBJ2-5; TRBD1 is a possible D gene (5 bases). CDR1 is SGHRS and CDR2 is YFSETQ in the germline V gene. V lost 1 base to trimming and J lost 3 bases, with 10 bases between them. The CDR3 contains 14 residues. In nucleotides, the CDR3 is TGCGCCAGCAGCTTGTTCCGCAGGGAAGAGACCCAGTACTTC. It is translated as CASSLFRREETQYF.

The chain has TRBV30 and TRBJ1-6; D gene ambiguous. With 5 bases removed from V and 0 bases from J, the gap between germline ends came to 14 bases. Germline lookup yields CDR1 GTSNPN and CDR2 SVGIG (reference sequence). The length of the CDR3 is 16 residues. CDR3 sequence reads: CAWSVGGSSYNSPLHF. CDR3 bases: TGTGCCTGGTCTGTCGGCGGTAGCTCCTATAATTCACCCCTCCACTTT.

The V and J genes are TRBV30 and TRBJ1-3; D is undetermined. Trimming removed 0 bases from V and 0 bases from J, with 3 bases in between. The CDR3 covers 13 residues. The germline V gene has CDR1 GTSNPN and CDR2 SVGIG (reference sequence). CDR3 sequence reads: CAWSVYSGNTIYF. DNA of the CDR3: TGTGCCTGGAGTGTCTACTCTGGAAACACCATATATTTT.